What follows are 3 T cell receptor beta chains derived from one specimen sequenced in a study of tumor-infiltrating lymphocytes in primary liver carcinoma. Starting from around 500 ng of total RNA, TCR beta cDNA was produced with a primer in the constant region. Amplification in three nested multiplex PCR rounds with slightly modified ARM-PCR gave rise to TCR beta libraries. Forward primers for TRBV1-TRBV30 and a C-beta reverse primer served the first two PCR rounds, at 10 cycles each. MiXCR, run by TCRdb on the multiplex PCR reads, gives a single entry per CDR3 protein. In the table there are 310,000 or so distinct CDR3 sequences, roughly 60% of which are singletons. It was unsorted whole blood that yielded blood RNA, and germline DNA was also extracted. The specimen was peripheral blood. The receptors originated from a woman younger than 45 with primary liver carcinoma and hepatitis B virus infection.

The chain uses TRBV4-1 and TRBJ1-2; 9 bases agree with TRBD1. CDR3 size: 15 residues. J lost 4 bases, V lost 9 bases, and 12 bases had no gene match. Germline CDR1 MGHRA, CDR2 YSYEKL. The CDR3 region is CARSSQGAGIYGYTF. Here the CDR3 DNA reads TGCGCCAGAAGCTCACAGGGGGCGGGTATCTATGGCTACACCTTC.

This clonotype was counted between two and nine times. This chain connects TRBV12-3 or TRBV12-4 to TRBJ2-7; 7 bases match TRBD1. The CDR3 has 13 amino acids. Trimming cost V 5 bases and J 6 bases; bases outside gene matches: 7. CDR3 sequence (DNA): TGTGCCAGCAGTCTTACGTACAGGGGCGAGCAGTACTTC. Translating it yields CASSLTYRGEQYF.

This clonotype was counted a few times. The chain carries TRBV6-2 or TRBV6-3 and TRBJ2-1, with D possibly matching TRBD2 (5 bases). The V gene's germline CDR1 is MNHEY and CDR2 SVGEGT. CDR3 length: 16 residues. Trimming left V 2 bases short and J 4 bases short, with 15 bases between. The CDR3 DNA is TGTGCCAGCAGTTACCCCCGGCTAGCAGATTACAATGAGCAGTTCTTC. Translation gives CASSYPRLADYNEQFF.